This TCR beta chain originates from a study of Tregs in tolerant kidney transplant recipients. Study background: Related graft donors supplied nonmyeloablative bone marrow transplants, and mixed chimerism was transient. Broader study findings: No direct test of biological reproducibility was done here.

Concerning this clone itself: Its antigen is unknown.

CD4+CD25+CD127- Tregs, CD4+CD25- non-Tregs, CD4 and CD8 cells were sorted. Profiling relied on immunoSEQ multiplex PCR, and the TCRdb table lists in-frame clones only, not all of them. This table holds approximately 50,000 clones. This receptor was taken from a human donor who received a combined kidney and bone marrow transplant. This specimen consisted of CD4+ T cells from blood, obtained before the transplant.

CDR3 in amino acids: CASSLDRPRNTEAFF. The CDR3 DNA, read in part, is TGTGCCAGCAGCTTAGACAGACCAAGGAACACTGAA. This sequence joins TRBV7-9 and TRBJ1-1; no reliable D call. The missing CDR3 end, 3 residues past where the read stops, is filled in from the germline J gene. V lost 1 base, J lost 1 base, and 10 bases lay in between. Germline lookup yields CDR1 SEHNR and CDR2 FQNEAQ (reference sequence). CDR3 length: 15 residues.